This record covers a single TCR beta chain. Produced via immunoSEQ multiplex PCR; TCRdb's table is partial and in-frame only. Among fewer than 80,000 clones listed, around 90% were seen once. This sample was taken from a study of OX40 agonist ivuxolimab in advanced cancers. Sampling of blood occurred at baseline, cycle 4 day 1, and cycle 7 day 1. This receptor was obtained from an adult with an advanced solid tumor such as melanoma, head and neck, liver or kidney cancer. Sequenced material: CD4+ or CD8+ T cells sorted from blood, taken in a trial of the OX40 agonist ivuxolimab.

The CDR3 DNA reads as TGTGCCAGCAGCTTATCAGCTGTCGGTTCACCCCTCCACTTT. Translating it yields CASSLSAVGSPLHF. The chain links TRBV7-9 to TRBJ1-6; no clear D gene. Germline V gene lookup returns CDR1 SEHNR and CDR2 FQNEAQ (reference sequence). This CDR3 region has 14 residues. Trimming removed 2 bases at V and 9 bases at J, with 11 bases between.